The source of this T cell receptor beta chain is a study of CD8+ T cells in alopecia areata. As to treatment: oral pan-JAK inhibitor, 5-10 mg twice daily. Looked up from germline, CDR1 is MNHEY and CDR2 is SMNVEV (reference sequence). CDR3 length: 13 residues. V lost 2 bases and J lost 6, with 11 bases in between. Note on this clone: Its antigen remains unidentified. Within the sample, other DNA sequences also encode this same CDR3.

In each case, RNA was isolated and then reverse transcribed into cDNA as the sequencing template. TCRdb's copy holds only in-frame clones and misses some; the assay was immunoSEQ multiplex PCR. The sample has around 200,000 clones, roughly three fifths seen once; the top ten hold around 12%. Overall study results and limits: Besides other cells, scalp samples also yield sequences of resident alphabeta T cells from normal skin.

Sequences were derived from CD8+ T cells sorted from blood, sampled at week 24, from a patient treated with tofacitinib. The clonotype comes from a human donor with alopecia areata. The chain has TRBV27 and TRBJ2-7, with D perhaps matching TRBD2 (7 bases). As DNA, the CDR3 is TGTGCCAGCAGTTTAGGGGGGGCGGGCGAGCAGTACTTC. Amino acid sequence: CASSLGGAGEQYF.